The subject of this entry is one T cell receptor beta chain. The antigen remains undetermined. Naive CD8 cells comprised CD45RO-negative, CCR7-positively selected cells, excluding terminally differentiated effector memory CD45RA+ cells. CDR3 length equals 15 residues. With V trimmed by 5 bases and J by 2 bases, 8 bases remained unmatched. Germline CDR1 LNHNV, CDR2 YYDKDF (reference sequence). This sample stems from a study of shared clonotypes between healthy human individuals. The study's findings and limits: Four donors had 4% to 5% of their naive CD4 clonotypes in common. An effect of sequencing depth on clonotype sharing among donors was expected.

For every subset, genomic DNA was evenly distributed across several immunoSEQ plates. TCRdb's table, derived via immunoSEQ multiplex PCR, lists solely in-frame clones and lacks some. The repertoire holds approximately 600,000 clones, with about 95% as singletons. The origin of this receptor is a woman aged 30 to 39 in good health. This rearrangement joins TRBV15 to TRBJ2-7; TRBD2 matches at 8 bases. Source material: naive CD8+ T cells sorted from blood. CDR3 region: CATSLGSGAPYEQYF. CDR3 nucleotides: TGTGCCACCAGCCTGGGTAGCGGGGCCCCCTACGAGCAGTACTTC.